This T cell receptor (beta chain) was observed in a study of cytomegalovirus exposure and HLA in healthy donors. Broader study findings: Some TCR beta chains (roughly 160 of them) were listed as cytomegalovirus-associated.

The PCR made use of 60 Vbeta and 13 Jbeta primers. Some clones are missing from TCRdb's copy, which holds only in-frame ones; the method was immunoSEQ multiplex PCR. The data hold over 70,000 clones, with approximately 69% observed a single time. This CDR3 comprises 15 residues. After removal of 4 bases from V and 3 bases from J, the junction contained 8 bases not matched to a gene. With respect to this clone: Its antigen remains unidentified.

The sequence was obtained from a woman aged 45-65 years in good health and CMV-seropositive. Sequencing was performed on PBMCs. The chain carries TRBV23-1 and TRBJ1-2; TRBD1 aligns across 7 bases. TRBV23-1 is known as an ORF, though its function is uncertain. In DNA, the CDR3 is TGCGCCAGCAGTCCTAAGGGGGCCATCGACTATGGCTACACCTTC. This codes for CASSPKGAIDYGYTF.